The 4 T cell receptor beta chains listed next were all sequenced from one sample in a study of T cell responses to AZD1222 COVID-19 vaccine. TCRdb's table, derived via immunoSEQ multiplex PCR, lists solely in-frame clones and lacks some. The table shows 120,000 to 150,000 clones, with approximately 89% occurring only once. Source: peripheral blood, taken on day 0 of AZD1222 vaccination. The receptors here all came from an adult in good health.

The V call is TRBV7-9, the J call TRBJ1-4, with unresolved D. V shed 2 bases and J shed 4 bases, with 17 bases lying between them. CDR1 is SEHNR, CDR2 FQNEAQ, per germline (reference sequence). The CDR3 runs 17 residues. The CDR3 DNA is TGTGCCAGCAGCTTAACCCGCAGCCAGACGTATAATGAAAAACTGTTTTTT. Translated, it gives CASSLTRSQTYNEKLFF.

This chain links TRBV15 with TRBJ2-1; the D gene is possibly TRBD1 (6 bases). CDR1 LNHNV and CDR2 YYDKDF come from the germline V gene (reference sequence). The CDR3 sequence is 15 residues long. V was pared by 4 bases and J by 0 bases, with 10 bases between. CDR3 nucleotides: TGTGCCACCAGCACCCGGGACAACTCCTACAATGAGCAGTTCTTC. Its translation is CATSTRDNSYNEQFF.

This chain uses TRBV10-3 with TRBJ2-2; perhaps D is TRBD1 or TRBD2 (5 bases each). This CDR3 has 16 residues. Germline CDR1 and CDR2: ENHRY and SYGVKD. The ends were cut back, 3 bases at V and 4 bases at J, with 15 bases in the middle. DNA for the CDR3: TGTGCCATCAGTGATGCGTGGGGGTCGGGCACCGGGGAGCTGTTTTTT. It codes for CAISDAWGSGTGELFF.

The V and J genes are TRBV7-2 and TRBJ2-3, with 7 bases that match TRBD2. Germline V gene sequence: CDR1 SGHTA, CDR2 FQGNSA. The trim removed 3 bases at V and 6 bases at J, leaving 3 bases unmatched. The CDR3 is 13 amino acids. The CDR3, as DNA: TGTGCCAGCAGCTTCAGTAGCGGGGATACGCAGTATTTT. Amino acids: CASSFSSGDTQYF.